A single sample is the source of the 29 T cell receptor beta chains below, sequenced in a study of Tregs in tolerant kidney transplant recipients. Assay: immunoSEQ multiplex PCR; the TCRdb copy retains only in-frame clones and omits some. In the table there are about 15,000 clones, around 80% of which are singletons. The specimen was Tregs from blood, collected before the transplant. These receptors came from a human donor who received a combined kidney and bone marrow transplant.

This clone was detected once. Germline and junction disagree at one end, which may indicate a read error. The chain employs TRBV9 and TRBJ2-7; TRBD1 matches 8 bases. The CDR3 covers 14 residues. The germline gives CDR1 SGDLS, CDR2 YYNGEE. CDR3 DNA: TGTGCCAGCAGCGTCCGGGACAGGTCCTCCGAGCAGTACTTC. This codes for CASSVRDRSSEQYF. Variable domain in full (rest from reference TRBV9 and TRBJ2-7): DSGVTQTPKHLITATGQRVTLRCSPRSGDLSVYWYQQSLDQGLQFLIQYYNGEERAKGNILERFSAQQFPDLHSELNLSSLELGDSALYFCASSVRDRSSEQYFGPGTRLTVT.

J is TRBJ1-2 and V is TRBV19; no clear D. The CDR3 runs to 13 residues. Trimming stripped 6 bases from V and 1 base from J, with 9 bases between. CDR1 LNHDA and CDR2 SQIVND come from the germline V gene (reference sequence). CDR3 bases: TGTGCCAGTAGGGCGGGTCTTAACTATGGCTACACCTTC. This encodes CASRAGLNYGYTF.

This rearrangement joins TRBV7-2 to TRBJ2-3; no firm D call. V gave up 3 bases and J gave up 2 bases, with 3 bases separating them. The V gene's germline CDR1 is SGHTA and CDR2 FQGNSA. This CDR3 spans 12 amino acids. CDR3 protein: CASSFFTDTQYF. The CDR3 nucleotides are TGTGCCAGCAGCTTCTTCACAGATACGCAGTATTTT.

Here the CDR3 reads CASSERERGEQYF. The CDR3 DNA follows: TGTGCCAGCAGTGAGCGGGAGCGTGGCGAGCAGTACTTC. V gene TRBV27 combines with J gene TRBJ2-7; 8 bases align to TRBD2. The CDR3 has 13 residues. V dropped 5 bases and J dropped 6; count of bases not matched to a gene: 6. CDR1 MNHEY and CDR2 SMNVEV come from the germline V gene (reference sequence).

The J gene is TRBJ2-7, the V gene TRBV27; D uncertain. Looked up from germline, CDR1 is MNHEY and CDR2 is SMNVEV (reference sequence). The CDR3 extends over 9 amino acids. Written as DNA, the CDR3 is TGTCGGGTTGGCTACGAGCAGTACTTC. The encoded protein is CRVGYEQYF.

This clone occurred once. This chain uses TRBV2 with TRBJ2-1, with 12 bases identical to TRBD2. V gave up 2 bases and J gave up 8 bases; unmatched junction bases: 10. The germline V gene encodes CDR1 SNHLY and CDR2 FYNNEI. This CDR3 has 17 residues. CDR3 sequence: CASSEYPRLAGDDEQFF. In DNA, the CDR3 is TGTGCCAGCAGTGAATATCCCAGACTAGCGGGAGATGATGAGCAGTTCTTC.

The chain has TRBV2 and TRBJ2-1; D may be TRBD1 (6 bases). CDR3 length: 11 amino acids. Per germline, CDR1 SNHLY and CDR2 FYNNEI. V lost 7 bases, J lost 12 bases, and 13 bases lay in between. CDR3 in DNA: TGTGCCAGCACCCAAGGACAGAGGCAGTTCTTC. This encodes CASTQGQRQFF.

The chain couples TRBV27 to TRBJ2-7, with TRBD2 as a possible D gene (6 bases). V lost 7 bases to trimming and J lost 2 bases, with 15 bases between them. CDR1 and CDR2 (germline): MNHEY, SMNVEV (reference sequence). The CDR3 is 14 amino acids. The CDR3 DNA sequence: TGTGCCAGCAAAGCACCGGGACTCCCCTACGAGCAGTACTTC. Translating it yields CASKAPGLPYEQYF.

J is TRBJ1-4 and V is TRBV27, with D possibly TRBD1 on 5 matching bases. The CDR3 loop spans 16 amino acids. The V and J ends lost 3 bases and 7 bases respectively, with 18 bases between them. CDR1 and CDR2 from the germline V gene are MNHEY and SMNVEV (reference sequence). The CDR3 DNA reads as TGTGCCAGCAGTTTGTCGGGGGGGTGGATAGGTGAAAAACTGTTTTTT. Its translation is CASSLSGGWIGEKLFF.

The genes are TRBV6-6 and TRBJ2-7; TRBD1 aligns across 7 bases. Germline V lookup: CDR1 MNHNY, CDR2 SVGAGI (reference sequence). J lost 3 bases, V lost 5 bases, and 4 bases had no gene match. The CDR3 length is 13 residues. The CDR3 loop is CASSRQGSYEQYF. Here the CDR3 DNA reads TGTGCCAGCAGTCGACAGGGAAGCTACGAGCAGTACTTC.

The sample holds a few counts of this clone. The CDR3 DNA reads as TGTGCCAGCAGCTTGGCCCGTGGCTACACCTTC. As protein: CASSLARGYTF. The rearrangement joins TRBV5-6 to TRBJ1-2; the D is unclear. V lost 0 bases and J lost 7, with 4 bases in between. This CDR3 contains 11 residues. Germline CDR1 reads SGHDT; CDR2 reads YYEEEE.

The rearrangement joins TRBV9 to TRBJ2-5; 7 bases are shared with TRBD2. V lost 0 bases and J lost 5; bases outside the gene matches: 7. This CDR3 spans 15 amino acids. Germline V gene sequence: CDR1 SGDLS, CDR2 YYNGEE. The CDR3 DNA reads TGTGCCAGCAGCGTAGTGGGCGGGAGTGTGGAGACCCAGTACTTC. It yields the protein CASSVVGGSVETQYF.

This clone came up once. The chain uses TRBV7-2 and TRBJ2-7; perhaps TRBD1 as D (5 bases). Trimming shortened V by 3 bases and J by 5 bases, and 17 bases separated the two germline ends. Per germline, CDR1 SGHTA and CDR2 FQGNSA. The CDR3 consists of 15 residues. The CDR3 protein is CASSFTGTGGHEQYF. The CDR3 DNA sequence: TGTGCCAGCAGCTTCACCGGCACAGGTGGCCACGAGCAGTACTTC.

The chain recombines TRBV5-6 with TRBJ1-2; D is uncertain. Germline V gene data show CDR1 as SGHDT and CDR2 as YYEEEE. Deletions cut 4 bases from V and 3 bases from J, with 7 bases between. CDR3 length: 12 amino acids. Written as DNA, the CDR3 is TGTGCCAGCAGCCGCGGGGACTATGGCTACACCTTC. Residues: CASSRGDYGYTF. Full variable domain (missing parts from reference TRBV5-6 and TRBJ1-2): DAGVTQSPTHLIKTRGQQVTLRCSPKSGHDTVSWYQQALGQGPQFIFQYYEEEERQRGNFPDRFSGHQFPNYSSELNVNALLLGDSALYLCASSRGDYGYTFGSGTRLTVV.

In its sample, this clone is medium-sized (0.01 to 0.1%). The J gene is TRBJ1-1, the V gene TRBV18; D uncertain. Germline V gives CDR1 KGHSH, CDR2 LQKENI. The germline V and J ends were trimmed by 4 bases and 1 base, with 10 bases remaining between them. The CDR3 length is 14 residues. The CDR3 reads CASSRERTNTEAFF. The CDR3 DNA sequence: TGTGCCAGCTCACGGGAGAGGACGAACACTGAAGCTTTCTTT.

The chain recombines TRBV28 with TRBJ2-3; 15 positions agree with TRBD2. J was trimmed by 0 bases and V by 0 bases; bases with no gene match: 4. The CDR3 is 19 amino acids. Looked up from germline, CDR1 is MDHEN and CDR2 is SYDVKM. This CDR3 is CASSLWGLAGGSSTDTQYF. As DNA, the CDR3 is TGTGCCAGCAGTTTATGGGGACTAGCGGGGGGATCTAGCACAGATACGCAGTATTTT. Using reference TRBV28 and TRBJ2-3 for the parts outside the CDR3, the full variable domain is DVKVTQSSRYLVKRTGEKVFLECVQDMDHENMFWYRQDPGLGLRLIYFSYDVKMKEKGDIPEGYSVSREKKERFSLILESASTNQTSMYLCASSLWGLAGGSSTDTQYFGPGTRLTVL.

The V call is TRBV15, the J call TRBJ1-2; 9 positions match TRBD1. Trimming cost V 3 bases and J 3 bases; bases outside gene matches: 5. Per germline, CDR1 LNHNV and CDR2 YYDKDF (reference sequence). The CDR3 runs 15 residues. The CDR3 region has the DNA TGTGCCACCAGCAGGTTGGGACAGGGTGACTATGGCTACACCTTC. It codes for CATSRLGQGDYGYTF. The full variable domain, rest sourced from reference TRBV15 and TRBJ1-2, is DAMVIQNPRYQVTQFGKPVTLSCSQTLNHNVMYWYQQKSSQAPKLLFHYYDKDFNNEADTPDNFQSRRPNTSFCFLDIRSPGLGDTAMYLCATSRLGQGDYGYTFGSGTRLTVV.

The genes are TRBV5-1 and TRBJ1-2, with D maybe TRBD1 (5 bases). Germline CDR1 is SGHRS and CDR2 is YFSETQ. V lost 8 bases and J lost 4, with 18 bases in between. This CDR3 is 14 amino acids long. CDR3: CASGPTGSFYGYTF. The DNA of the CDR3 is TGCGCCAGTGGCCCCACAGGCTCATTCTATGGCTACACCTTC. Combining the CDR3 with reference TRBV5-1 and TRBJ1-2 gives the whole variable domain KAGVTQTPRYLIKTRGQQVTLSCSPISGHRSVSWYQQTPGQGLQFLFEYFSETQRNKGNFPGRFSGRQFSNSRSEMNVSTLELGDSALYLCASGPTGSFYGYTFGSGTRLTVV.

DNA of the CDR3: TGCGCCAGCAGCTTGGACGGAGGTTTTAATAGCAATCAGCCCCAGCATTTT. Translating gives CASSLDGGFNSNQPQHF. The chain employs TRBV5-1 and TRBJ1-5; no clear D. The V gene lost 0 bases and the J gene lost 0 bases, with 13 bases spanning the gap. The CDR3 loop spans 17 amino acids. The germline V gene encodes CDR1 SGHRS and CDR2 YFSETQ.

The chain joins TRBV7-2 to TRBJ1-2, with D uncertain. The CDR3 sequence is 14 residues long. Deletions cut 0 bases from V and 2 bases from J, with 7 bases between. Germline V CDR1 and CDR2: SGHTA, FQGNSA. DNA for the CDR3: TGTGCCAGCAGCTTAGCGGGAGGGAACTATGGCTACACCTTC. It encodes CASSLAGGNYGYTF. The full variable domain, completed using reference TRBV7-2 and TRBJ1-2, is GAGVSQSPSNKVTEKGKDVELRCDPISGHTALYWYRQSLGQGLEFLIYFQGNSAPDKSGLPSDRFSAERTGGSVSTLTIQRTQQEDSAVYLCASSLAGGNYGYTFGSGTRLTVV.

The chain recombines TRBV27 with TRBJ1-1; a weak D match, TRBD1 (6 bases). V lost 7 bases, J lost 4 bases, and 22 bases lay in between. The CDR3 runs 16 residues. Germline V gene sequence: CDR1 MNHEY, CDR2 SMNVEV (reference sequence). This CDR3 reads CASTRPLGGGITEAFF. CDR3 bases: TGTGCCAGCACCCGACCCTTGGGAGGGGGGATCACTGAAGCTTTCTTT.

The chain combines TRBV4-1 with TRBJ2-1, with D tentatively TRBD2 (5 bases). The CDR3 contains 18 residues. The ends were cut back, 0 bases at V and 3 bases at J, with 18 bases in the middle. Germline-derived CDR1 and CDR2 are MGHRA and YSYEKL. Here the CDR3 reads CASSQDRSLGKFYNEQFF. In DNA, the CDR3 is TGCGCCAGCAGCCAAGATAGGTCACTAGGTAAATTCTACAATGAGCAGTTCTTC.

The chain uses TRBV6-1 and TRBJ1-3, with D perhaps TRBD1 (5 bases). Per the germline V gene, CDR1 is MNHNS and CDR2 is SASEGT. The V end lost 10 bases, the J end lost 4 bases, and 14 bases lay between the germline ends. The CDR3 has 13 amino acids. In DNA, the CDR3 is TGTGCCACTCCGACAGTTGACGGAAACACCATATATTTT. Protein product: CATPTVDGNTIYF.

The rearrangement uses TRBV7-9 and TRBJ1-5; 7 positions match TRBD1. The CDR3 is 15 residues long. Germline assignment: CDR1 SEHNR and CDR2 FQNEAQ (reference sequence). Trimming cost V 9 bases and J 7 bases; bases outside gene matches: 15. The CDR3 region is CASKGGLGAKQPQHF. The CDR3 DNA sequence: TGTGCCAGTAAAGGGGGCCTTGGGGCCAAGCAGCCCCAGCATTTT.

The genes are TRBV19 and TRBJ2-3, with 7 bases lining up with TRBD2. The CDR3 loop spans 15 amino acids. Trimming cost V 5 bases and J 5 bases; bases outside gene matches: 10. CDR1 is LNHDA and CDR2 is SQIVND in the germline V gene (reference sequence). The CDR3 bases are TGTGCCAGTAGTGAGACGGGAGGTCGTGGAGATACGCAGTATTTT. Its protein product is CASSETGGRGDTQYF.

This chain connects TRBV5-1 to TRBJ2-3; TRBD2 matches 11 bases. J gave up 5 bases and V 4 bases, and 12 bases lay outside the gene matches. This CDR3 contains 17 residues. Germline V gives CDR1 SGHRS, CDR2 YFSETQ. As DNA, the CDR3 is TGCGCCAGCAGCCGTTACTTTAGCGGGGGGGCGGAAGATACGCAGTATTTT. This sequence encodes CASSRYFSGGAEDTQYF.

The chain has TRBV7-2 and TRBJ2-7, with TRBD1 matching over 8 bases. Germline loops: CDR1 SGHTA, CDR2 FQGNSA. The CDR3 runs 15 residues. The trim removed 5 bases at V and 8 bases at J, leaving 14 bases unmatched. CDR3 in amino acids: CASSPTGVGPSQQYF. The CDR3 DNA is TGTGCCAGCAGCCCGACAGGGGTAGGGCCATCTCAGCAGTACTTC. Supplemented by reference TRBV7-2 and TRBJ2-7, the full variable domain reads GAGVSQSPSNKVTEKGKDVELRCDPISGHTALYWYRQSLGQGLEFLIYFQGNSAPDKSGLPSDRFSAERTGGSVSTLTIQRTQQEDSAVYLCASSPTGVGPSQQYFGPGTRLTVT.

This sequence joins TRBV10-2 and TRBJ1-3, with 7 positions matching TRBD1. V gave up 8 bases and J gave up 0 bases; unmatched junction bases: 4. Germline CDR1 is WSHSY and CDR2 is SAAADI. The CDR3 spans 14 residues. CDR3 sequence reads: CASRTGVSGNTIYF. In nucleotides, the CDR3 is TGCGCCAGCCGAACAGGGGTCTCTGGAAACACCATATATTTT.

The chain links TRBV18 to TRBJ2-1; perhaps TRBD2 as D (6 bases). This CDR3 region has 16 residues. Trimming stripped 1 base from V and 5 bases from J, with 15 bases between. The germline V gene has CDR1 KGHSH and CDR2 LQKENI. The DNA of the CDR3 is TGTGCCAGCTCACCACTCCCCCCCGGGAGAAACAATGAGCAGTTCTTC. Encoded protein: CASSPLPPGRNNEQFF.